The 6 T cell receptor beta chains reported below all come from one sample, sequenced in a study of T cells in Graves' hyperthyroidism and ophthalmopathy. RNA transcripts yielded amplified TCR beta CDR3 regions. Primed by the HTBI set, a first-round RT-PCR was run on the TCR CDR3. One entry per CDR3 protein, called by TCRdb with MiXCR from the multiplex PCR reads. Of over 300,000 distinct CDR3 sequences listed, roughly 14% are singletons. Sequenced: blood. These receptors came from a woman aged 55-70 years with Graves' hyperthyroidism.

This clonotype was detected many times. The CDR3 reads CASSFEREMANEQFF. The CDR3, as DNA: TGTGCCAGCAGTTTCGAGCGGGAGATGGCTAATGAGCAGTTCTTC. The rearrangement joins TRBV27 to TRBJ2-1; 8 bases align to TRBD2. Germline CDR1 and CDR2: MNHEY and SMNVEV (reference sequence). The CDR3 has 15 amino acids. The junction had 8 bases not matched to a gene; V was cut back by 3 bases and J by 7 bases.

This rearrangement joins TRBV5-4 to TRBJ2-5; 9 bases match TRBD1. CDR1 and CDR2 (germline): SGHNT, YYREEE (reference sequence). The CDR3 runs to 16 residues. J gave up 4 bases and V 4 bases, and 11 bases lay outside the gene matches. CDR3 residues: CASSPRHRGLGETQYF. CDR3 coding DNA: TGTGCCAGCAGCCCCCGGCACAGGGGGCTCGGAGAGACCCAGTACTTC.

This chain joins TRBV7-6 and TRBJ2-2; possibly TRBD1 for D (5 bases). Germline CDR1 is SGHVS and CDR2 is FNYEAQ. Trimming pared 3 bases from V and 5 bases from J, leaving 10 bases between. CDR3 length: 14 amino acids. For the CDR3, the DNA is TGTGCCAGCAGCTTCGATAGGGGAACCGGGGAGCTGTTTTTT. It yields the protein CASSFDRGTGELFF.

This clonotype was seen many times. V and J are TRBV11-2 and TRBJ2-5; D is perhaps TRBD1 or TRBD2 (5 bases each). Germline loops: CDR1 SGHAT, CDR2 FQNNGV. With 5 bases removed from V and 1 base from J, the gap between germline ends came to 8 bases. The CDR3 has 13 residues. The CDR3 DNA follows: TGTGCCAGCAGCCGGGACCTCCAAGAGACCCAGTACTTC. It codes for CASSRDLQETQYF.

This clonotype was counted at least ten times. This chain connects TRBV6-1 to TRBJ1-1; TRBD1 matches at 8 bases. Germline lookup yields CDR1 MNHNS and CDR2 SASEGT. The CDR3 spans 15 residues. V shed 4 bases and J 0 bases; nucleotides not matched to a gene: 4. CDR3 sequence: CASSAQGAMNTEAFF. The DNA of the CDR3 is TGTGCCAGCAGTGCGCAGGGGGCTATGAACACTGAAGCTTTCTTT.

This clonotype was seen at least ten times. The chain has TRBV18 and TRBJ2-1; the D gene is possibly TRBD1 (6 bases). The germline V gene encodes CDR1 KGHSH and CDR2 LQKENI. The CDR3 covers 14 residues. V shed 3 bases and J shed 8 bases, with 14 bases lying between them. The CDR3 sequence is CASSPAGVGHEQFF. In DNA, the CDR3 is TGTGCCAGCTCACCGGCAGGGGTTGGCCATGAGCAGTTCTTC.